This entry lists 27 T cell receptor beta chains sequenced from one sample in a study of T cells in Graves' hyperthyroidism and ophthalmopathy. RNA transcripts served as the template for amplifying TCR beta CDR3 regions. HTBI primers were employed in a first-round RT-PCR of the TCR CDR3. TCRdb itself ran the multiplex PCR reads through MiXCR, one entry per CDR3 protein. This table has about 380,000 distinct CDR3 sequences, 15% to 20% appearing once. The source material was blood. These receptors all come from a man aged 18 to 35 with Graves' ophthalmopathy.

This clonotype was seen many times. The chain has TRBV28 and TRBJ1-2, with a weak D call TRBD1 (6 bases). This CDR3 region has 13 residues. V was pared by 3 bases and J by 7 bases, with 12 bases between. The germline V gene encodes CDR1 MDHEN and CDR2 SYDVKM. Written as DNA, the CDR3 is TGTGCCAGCAGTTTTCGGGACAAGGTTGGCTACACCTTC. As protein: CASSFRDKVGYTF.

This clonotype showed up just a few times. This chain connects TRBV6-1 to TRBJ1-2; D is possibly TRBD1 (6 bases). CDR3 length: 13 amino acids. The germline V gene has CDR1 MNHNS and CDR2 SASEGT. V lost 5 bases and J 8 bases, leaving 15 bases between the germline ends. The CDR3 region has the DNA TGTGCCAGCAGTACCACAGGGTTATACGGCTACACCTTC. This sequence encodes CASSTTGLYGYTF.

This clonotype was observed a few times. The CDR3 coding sequence is TGTGCCAGCAGCACCCCTGGCCTTGATTGGGTGATGGAGCAGTTCTTC. Protein: CASSTPGLDWVMEQFF. The gene calls are TRBV14 and TRBJ2-1, with D unclear. Trimming removed 5 bases from V and 10 bases from J, with 24 bases in between. The CDR3 runs to 16 residues. Germline lookup yields CDR1 SGHDN and CDR2 FVKESK.

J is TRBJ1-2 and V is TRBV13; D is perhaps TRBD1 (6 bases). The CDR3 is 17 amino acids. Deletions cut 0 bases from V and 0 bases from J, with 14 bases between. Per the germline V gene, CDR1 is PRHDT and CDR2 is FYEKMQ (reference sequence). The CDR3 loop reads CASSLGGQGTANYGYTF. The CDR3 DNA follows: TGTGCCAGCAGCTTAGGGGGGCAGGGGACCGCTAACTATGGCTACACCTTC.

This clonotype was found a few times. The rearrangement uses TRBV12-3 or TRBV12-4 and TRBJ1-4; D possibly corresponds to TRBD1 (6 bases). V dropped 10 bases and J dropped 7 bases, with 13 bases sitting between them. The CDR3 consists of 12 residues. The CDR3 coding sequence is TGTGCCACCAGGGGTCTCTTTGAAAAACTGTTTTTT. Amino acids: CATRGLFEKLFF.

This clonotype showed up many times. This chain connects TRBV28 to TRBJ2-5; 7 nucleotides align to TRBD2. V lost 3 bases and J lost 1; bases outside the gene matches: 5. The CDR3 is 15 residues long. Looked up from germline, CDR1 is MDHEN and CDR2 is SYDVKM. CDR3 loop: CASSFGRRGQETQYF. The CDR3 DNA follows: TGTGCCAGCAGTTTCGGGAGGCGGGGCCAAGAGACCCAGTACTTC.

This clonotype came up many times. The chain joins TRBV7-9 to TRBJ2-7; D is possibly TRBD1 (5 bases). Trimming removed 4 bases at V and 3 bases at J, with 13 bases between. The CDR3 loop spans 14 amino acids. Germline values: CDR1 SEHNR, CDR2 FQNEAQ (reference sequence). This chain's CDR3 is CASSSEPGFYEQYF. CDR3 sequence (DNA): TGTGCCAGCAGCTCAGAACCAGGGTTCTACGAGCAGTACTTC.

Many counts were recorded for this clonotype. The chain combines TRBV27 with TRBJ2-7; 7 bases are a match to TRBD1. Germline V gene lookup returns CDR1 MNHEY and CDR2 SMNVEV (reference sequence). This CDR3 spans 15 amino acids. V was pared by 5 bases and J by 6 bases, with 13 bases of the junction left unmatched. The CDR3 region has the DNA TGTGCCAGCAGTGAACCCGGGACAGTGGGGAGCGAGCAGTACTTC. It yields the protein CASSEPGTVGSEQYF.

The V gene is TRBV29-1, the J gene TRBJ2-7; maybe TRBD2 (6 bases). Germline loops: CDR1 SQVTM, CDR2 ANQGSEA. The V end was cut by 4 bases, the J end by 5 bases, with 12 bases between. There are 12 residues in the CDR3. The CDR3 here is CSVVGGSHEQYF. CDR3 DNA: TGCAGCGTTGTGGGGGGTTCCCACGAGCAGTACTTC.

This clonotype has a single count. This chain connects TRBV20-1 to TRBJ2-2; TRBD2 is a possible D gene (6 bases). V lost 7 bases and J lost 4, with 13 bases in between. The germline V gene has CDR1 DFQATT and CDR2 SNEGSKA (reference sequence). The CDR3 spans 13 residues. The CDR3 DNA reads TGCAGTGTTAGCGGACAAATCACCGGGGAGCTGTTTTTT. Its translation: CSVSGQITGELFF.

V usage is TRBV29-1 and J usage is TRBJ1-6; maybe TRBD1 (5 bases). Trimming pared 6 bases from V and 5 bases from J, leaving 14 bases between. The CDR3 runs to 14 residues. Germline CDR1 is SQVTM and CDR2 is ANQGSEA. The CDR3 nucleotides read TGCAGCGTCGCCGGGGGGTCCGATAATTCACCCCTCCACTTT. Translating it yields CSVAGGSDNSPLHF.

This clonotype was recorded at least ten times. Written as DNA, the CDR3 is TGTGCCAGCAGTCCTGGGACTAGCTTTCGCACAGATACGCAGTATTTT. Amino acid sequence: CASSPGTSFRTDTQYF. The chain carries TRBV7-3 and TRBJ2-3, with 9 bases matching TRBD2. In germline, CDR1 is SGHTA, CDR2 FQGTGA. The ends lost 6 bases at V and 1 base at J; junction bases unmatched: 8. The CDR3 has 16 amino acids.

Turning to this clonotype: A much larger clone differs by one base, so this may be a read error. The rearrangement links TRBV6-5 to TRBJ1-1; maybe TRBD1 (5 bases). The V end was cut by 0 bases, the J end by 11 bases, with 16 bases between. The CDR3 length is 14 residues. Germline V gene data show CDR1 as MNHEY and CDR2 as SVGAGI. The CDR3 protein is CASSYSQRTSRAFF. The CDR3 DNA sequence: TGTGCCAGCAGTTACTCTCAGAGGACAAGTCGGGCTTTCTTT.

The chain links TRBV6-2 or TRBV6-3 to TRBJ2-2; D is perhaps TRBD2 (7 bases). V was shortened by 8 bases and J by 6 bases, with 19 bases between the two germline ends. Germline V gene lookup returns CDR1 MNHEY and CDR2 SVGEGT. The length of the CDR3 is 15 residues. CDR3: CASSSGGLAAGELFF. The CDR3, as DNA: TGTGCCAGCTCATCCGGGGGCCTAGCGGCCGGGGAGCTGTTTTTT.

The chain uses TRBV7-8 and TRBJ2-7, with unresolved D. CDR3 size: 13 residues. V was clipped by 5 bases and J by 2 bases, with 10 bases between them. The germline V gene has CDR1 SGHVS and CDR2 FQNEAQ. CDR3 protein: CASSPDKTYEQYF. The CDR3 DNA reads TGTGCCAGCAGCCCCGACAAGACCTACGAGCAGTACTTC. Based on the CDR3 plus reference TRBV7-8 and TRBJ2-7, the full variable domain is GAGVSQSPRYKVAKRGQDVALRCDPISGHVSLFWYQQALGQGPEFLTYFQNEAQLDKSGLPSDRFFAERPEGSVSTLKIQRTQQEDSAVYLCASSPDKTYEQYFGPGTRLTVT.

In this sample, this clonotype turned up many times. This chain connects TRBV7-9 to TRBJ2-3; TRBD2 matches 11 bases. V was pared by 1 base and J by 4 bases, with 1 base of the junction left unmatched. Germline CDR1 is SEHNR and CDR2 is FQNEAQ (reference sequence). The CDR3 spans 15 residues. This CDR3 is CASSLGLAGPDTQYF. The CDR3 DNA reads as TGTGCCAGCAGCTTAGGACTAGCGGGGCCAGATACGCAGTATTTT.

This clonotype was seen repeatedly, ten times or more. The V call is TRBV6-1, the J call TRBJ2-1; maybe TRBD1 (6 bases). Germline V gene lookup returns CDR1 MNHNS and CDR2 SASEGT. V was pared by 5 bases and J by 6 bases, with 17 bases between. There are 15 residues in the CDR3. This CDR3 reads CASSSGQTRGNEQFF. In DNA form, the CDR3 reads TGTGCCAGCAGTTCCGGACAGACACGGGGCAATGAGCAGTTCTTC.

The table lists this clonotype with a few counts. The CDR3 coding sequence is TGTGCCAGCAGGATGACAGGGGTGAGGGAGACCCAGTACTTC. This sequence encodes CASRMTGVRETQYF. This chain uses TRBV6-1 with TRBJ2-5; 8 nucleotides align to TRBD1. V trimming: 6 bases; J trimming: 5 bases; junction bases outside the gene matches: 8. The CDR3 consists of 14 residues. Looked up from germline, CDR1 is MNHNS and CDR2 is SASEGT.

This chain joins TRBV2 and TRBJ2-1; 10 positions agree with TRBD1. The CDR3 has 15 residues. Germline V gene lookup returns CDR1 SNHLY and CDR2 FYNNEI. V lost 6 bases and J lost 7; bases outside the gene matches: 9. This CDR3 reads CASRGGQGSRNEQFF. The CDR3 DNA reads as TGTGCCAGCAGAGGGGGACAGGGGAGTCGAAATGAGCAGTTCTTC.

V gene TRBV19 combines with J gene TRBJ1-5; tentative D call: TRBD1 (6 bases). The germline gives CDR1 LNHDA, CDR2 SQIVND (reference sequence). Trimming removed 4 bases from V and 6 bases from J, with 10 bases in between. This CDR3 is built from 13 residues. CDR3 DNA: TGTGCCAGTAGTAAGGGGGGGGGTCAGCCCCAGCATTTT. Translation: CASSKGGGQPQHF.

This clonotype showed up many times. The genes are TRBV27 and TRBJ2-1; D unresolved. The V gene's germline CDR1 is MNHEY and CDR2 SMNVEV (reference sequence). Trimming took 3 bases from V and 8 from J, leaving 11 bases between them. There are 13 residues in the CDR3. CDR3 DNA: TGTGCCAGCAGTTTGGGGTCGGTACATGAGCAGTTCTTC. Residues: CASSLGSVHEQFF.

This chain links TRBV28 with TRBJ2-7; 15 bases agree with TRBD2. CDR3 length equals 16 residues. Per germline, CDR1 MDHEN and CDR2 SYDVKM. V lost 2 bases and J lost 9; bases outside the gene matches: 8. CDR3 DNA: TGTGCCAGCAGTTTAGGGACTAGCGGGGGGCCCCACGGGCAGTACTTC. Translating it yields CASSLGTSGGPHGQYF. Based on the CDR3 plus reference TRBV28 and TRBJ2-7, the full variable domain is DVKVTQSSRYLVKRTGEKVFLECVQDMDHENMFWYRQDPGLGLRLIYFSYDVKMKEKGDIPEGYSVSREKKERFSLILESASTNQTSMYLCASSLGTSGGPHGQYFGPGTRLTVT.

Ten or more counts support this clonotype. CDR3 nucleotide sequence: TGTGCCAGCAGTGGCGGCGGCAGGGCGAACACTGAAGCTTTCTTT. Its translation is CASSGGGRANTEAFF. The J gene is TRBJ1-1, the V gene TRBV2; TRBD1 is a possible D gene (5 bases). Trimming cost V 4 bases and J 1 base, with 13 bases left between them. There are 15 residues in the CDR3. Looked up from germline, CDR1 is SNHLY and CDR2 is FYNNEI.

CDR3 protein: CASSSRNPGYGYTF. In DNA form, the CDR3 reads TGTGCCAGCAGTTCCCGAAACCCCGGCTATGGCTACACCTTC. The J gene is TRBJ1-2, the V gene TRBV12-3 or TRBV12-4; the D is unclear. The CDR3 is 14 residues long. V was clipped by 4 bases and J by 4 bases, with 13 bases between them.

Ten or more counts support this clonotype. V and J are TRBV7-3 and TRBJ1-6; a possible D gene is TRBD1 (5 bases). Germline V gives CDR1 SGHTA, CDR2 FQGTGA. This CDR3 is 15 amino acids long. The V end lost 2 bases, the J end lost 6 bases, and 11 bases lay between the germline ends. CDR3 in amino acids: CASSLYRGANSPLHF. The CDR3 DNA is TGTGCCAGCAGCTTATACAGAGGGGCTAATTCACCCCTCCACTTT.

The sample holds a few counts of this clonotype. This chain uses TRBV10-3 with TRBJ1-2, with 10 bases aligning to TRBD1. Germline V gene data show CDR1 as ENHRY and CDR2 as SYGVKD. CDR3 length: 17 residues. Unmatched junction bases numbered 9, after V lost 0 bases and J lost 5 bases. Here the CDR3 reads CAISESPDRGFRYGYTF. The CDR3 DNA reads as TGTGCCATCAGTGAGTCTCCGGACAGGGGGTTTCGTTATGGCTACACCTTC.

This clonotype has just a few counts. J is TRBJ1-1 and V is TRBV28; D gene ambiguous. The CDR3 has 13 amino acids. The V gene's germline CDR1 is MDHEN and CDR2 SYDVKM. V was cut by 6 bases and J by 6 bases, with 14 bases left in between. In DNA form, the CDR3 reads TGTGCCAGCAGCCCGGAACCCGGTGCTGAAGCTTTCTTT. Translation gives CASSPEPGAEAFF.